This T cell receptor beta chain was retrieved from a study of blood T cells in healthy people across ages. The CDR3 covers 14 residues. Germline V gene data show CDR1 as MGHRA and CDR2 as YSYEKL. Deletions cut 4 bases from V and 5 bases from J, with 12 bases between. Study-wide results and caveats: The donors' CMV status was not determined, possibly confounding changes in expanded clonotypes.

Then a second PCR, running about 6 to 11 cycles, was carried out with a sample-barcoded 5' primer and a J-beta primer mix. Each CDR3 protein gets one entry after TCRdb re-called the 5' RACE reads with MiXCR. The table has around 1,000,000 distinct CDR3 sequences, under 40% seen once. As concerns this clonotype: Its antigen remains unknown.

The origin of this receptor is a man aged 18 to 29 in good health. The sample comprised blood. J is TRBJ1-5 and V is TRBV4-1, with D possibly matching TRBD1 (5 bases). CDR3 loop: CASSPSMGHQPQHF. The CDR3 nucleotides read TGCGCCAGCAGCCCTAGCATGGGGCATCAGCCCCAGCATTTT.